This T cell receptor (beta chain) was sequenced in a study of blood T cell repertoires in COVID-19. Overall study context: Samples of COVID-19 (acute and convalescent) were obtained from the United States, Italy and Spain.

The sample holds one count of this clone. As handled by the study authors: Using reference gene primer amplification, nucleated cell counts were estimated. The repertoire was sequenced with immunoSEQ multiplex PCR; TCRdb's copy has only in-frame clones and lacks some. That table is the source of V, J and clone size, and D and trimming were worked out from the DNA. The data contain 200,000 or so clones, more than 85% of them seen just once; the ten biggest clones take up about 2.1%. The specimen sequenced was peripheral blood. The receptor was derived from a man aged 70 or older with active or convalescent COVID-19.

CDR3 bases: TGTGCCAGCAGCACTCTAGCGTACAATGAGCAGTTCTTC. Amino acid sequence: CASSTLAYNEQFF. The rearrangement uses TRBV11-2 and TRBJ2-1; D is possibly TRBD2 (6 bases). The CDR3 extends over 13 amino acids. The germline V and J ends were trimmed by 5 bases and 4 bases, with 9 bases remaining between them. Germline V gene lookup returns CDR1 SGHAT and CDR2 FQNNGV.